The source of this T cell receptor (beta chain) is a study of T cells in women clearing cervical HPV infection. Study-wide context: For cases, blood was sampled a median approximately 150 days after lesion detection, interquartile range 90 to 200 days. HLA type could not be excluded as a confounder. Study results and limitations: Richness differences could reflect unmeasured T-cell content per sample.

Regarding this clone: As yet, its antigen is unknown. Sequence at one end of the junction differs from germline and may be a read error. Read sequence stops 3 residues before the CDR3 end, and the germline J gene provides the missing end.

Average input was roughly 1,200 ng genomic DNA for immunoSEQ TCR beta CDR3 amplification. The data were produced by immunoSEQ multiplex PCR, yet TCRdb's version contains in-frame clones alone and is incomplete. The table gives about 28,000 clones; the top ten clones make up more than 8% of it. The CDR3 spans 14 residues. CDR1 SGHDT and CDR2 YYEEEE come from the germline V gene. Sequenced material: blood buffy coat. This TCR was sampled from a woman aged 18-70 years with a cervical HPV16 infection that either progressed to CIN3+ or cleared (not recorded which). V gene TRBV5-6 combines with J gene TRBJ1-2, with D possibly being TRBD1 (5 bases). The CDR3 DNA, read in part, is TGTGCCAACAGCCCCCCCGGGACTAAGTATGGC. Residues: CANSPPGTKYG. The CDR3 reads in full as CANSPPGTKYGYTF.